Shown below are 16 T cell receptor beta chains from a single sample sequenced in a study of cytomegalovirus exposure and HLA in healthy donors. The PCR ran on 60 Vbeta and 13 Jbeta primers. The method was immunoSEQ multiplex PCR; TCRdb's version includes in-frame clones alone and lacks a portion of them. The data contain about 98,000 clones, about 70% of them seen just once; the ten biggest clones take up less than 1.5%. Input material: PBMCs. The source is a female donor in good health and CMV-seronegative.

This clone was observed a few times. The genes are TRBV28 and TRBJ1-1; 8 bases line up with TRBD1. Germline V gives CDR1 MDHEN, CDR2 SYDVKM. The ends lost 5 bases at V and 6 bases at J; junction bases unmatched: 5. The CDR3 runs 13 residues. Here the CDR3 reads CASSAGQGPEAFF. The CDR3 region has the DNA TGTGCCAGCAGTGCCGGACAGGGACCTGAAGCTTTCTTT.

This clone was observed a handful of times. The chain couples TRBV10-2 to TRBJ1-1, with no clear D. The CDR3 runs 11 residues. The germline gives CDR1 WSHSY, CDR2 SAAADI. Trimming took 8 bases from V and 1 from J, leaving 5 bases between them. CDR3 in amino acids: CASQANTEAFF. The CDR3 DNA follows: TGCGCCAGCCAAGCGAACACTGAAGCTTTCTTT.

This clone was seen more than once but under ten times. The CDR3: CASSQEGGDPLRESTDTQYF. The CDR3 DNA reads as TGCGCCAGCAGCCAAGAGGGGGGGGACCCGTTGCGGGAGAGCACAGATACGCAGTATTTT. J is TRBJ2-3 and V is TRBV4-1; 7 bases align to TRBD2. From germline, CDR1 is MGHRA and CDR2 YSYEKL. V lost 0 bases and J lost 0; bases outside the gene matches: 15. The CDR3 has 20 amino acids.

This clone was seen just once. The chain links TRBV27 to TRBJ2-5, with 8 bases identical to TRBD1. The CDR3 is 16 amino acids. J gave up 6 bases and V 5 bases, and 14 bases lay outside the gene matches. Germline loops: CDR1 MNHEY, CDR2 SMNVEV (reference sequence). DNA for the CDR3: TGTGCCAGCAGTCTGCTCAAGACAGGGGAAGGGAAGACCCAGTACTTC. This gives the protein CASSLLKTGEGKTQYF.

The chain recombines TRBV6-5 with TRBJ2-7; TRBD1 matches at 8 bases. The germline gives CDR1 MNHEY, CDR2 SVGAGI. V lost 6 bases to trimming and J lost 6 bases; unmatched junction nucleotides: 4. The length of the CDR3 is 12 residues. This CDR3 is CASRTGTGEQYF. As DNA, the CDR3 is TGTGCCAGCAGAACCGGGACAGGCGAGCAGTACTTC.

In its sample, this clone was seen a few times. The chain links TRBV25-1 to TRBJ2-5; D possibly corresponds to TRBD2 (6 bases). The germline V gene encodes CDR1 MGHDK and CDR2 SYGVNS. V was cut by 7 bases and J by 5 bases, with 14 bases left in between. The CDR3 consists of 13 residues. The CDR3 loop reads CASTEEGRETQYF. The DNA of the CDR3 is TGTGCCAGCACCGAGGAGGGAAGGGAGACCCAGTACTTC.

Here the CDR3 reads CASSFFSGSSHEQFF. CDR3 sequence (DNA): TGTGCCAGCAGTTTCTTTAGCGGGAGCTCCCATGAGCAGTTCTTC. The genes are TRBV28 and TRBJ2-1, with 9 bases identical to TRBD2. Germline CDR1 and CDR2: MDHEN and SYDVKM. CDR3 length equals 15 residues. Trimming at V came to 3 bases and at J to 8 bases, leaving 8 bases not matched to a gene.

The V call is TRBV4-1, the J call TRBJ1-2; 7 positions agree with TRBD1. Germline V gene lookup returns CDR1 MGHRA and CDR2 YSYEKL. After removal of 4 bases from V and 3 bases from J, the junction contained 8 bases not matched to a gene. This CDR3 contains 15 residues. For the CDR3, the DNA is TGCGCCAGCAGCCCCGAGGCAGGGGGAGACTATGGCTACACCTTC. Its translation is CASSPEAGGDYGYTF.

The CDR3 reads CASSEVGQGSYEQYF. CDR3 coding DNA: TGTGCCAGCAGTGAAGTGGGGCAGGGGAGCTACGAGCAGTACTTC. The chain carries TRBV6-1 and TRBJ2-7, with D tentatively TRBD1 (6 bases). V gave up 1 base and J gave up 3 bases, with 13 bases separating them. Looked up from germline, CDR1 is MNHNS and CDR2 is SASEGT. This CDR3 contains 15 residues.

The CDR3: CSPNWERMTYNEQFF. The DNA for the CDR3 is TGCAGCCCGAATTGGGAGCGGATGACCTACAATGAGCAGTTCTTC. The chain links TRBV29-1 to TRBJ2-1; D perhaps matches TRBD2 (5 bases). The CDR3 contains 15 residues. Trimming left V 8 bases short and J 2 bases short, with 19 bases between. The V gene's germline CDR1 is SQVTM and CDR2 ANQGSEA.

J is TRBJ2-3 and V is TRBV28; TRBD2 aligns across 9 bases. The CDR3 length is 15 residues. V gave up 8 bases and J gave up 4 bases; unmatched junction bases: 10. CDR1 is MDHEN and CDR2 is SYDVKM in the germline V gene. In DNA, the CDR3 is TGTGCCAGCCTTACCGGGACTAGCCTCTCAGATACGCAGTATTTT. Protein product: CASLTGTSLSDTQYF.

The V and J genes are TRBV19 and TRBJ2-1; TRBD2 agrees at 10 bases. The CDR3 length is 15 residues. The V gene end was trimmed by 4 bases and the J gene end by 4 bases; junction bases not matched to a gene: 4. Germline CDR1 and CDR2: LNHDA and SQIVND (reference sequence). This CDR3 is CASSTWTSGYNEQFF. The CDR3 bases are TGTGCCAGTAGTACATGGACTAGCGGATACAATGAGCAGTTCTTC.

The rearrangement links TRBV2 to TRBJ2-7, with 7 nucleotides matching TRBD1. This CDR3 contains 16 residues. The V segment lost 4 bases and the J segment 3 bases; nucleotides outside the gene matches: 12. Germline V gene data show CDR1 as SNHLY and CDR2 as FYNNEI. The CDR3 DNA is TGTGCCAGCAGTGGGGGAATTTGGGACAGTTACTACGAGCAGTACTTC. Translating gives CASSGGIWDSYYEQYF.

The rearrangement joins TRBV5-4 to TRBJ2-1, with D tentatively TRBD1 (6 bases). Trimming cost V 1 base and J 0 bases, with 14 bases left between them. The CDR3 totals 17 residues. Germline-derived CDR1 and CDR2 are SGHNT and YYREEE (reference sequence). CDR3 sequence: CASSLFGGGVSYNEQFF. CDR3 coding DNA: TGTGCCAGCAGCTTGTTCGGTGGGGGCGTCTCCTACAATGAGCAGTTCTTC. Supplemented by reference TRBV5-4 and TRBJ2-1, the full variable domain reads ETGVTQSPTHLIKTRGQQVTLRCSSQSGHNTVSWYQQALGQGPQFIFQYYREEENGRGNFPPRFSGLQFPNYSSELNVNALELDDSALYLCASSLFGGGVSYNEQFFGPGTRLTVL.

J is TRBJ2-7 and V is TRBV7-8, with a tentative D call TRBD1 (5 bases). V lost 1 base, J lost 0 bases, and 7 bases lay in between. The germline V gene encodes CDR1 SGHVS and CDR2 FQNEAQ. CDR3 length equals 14 residues. CDR3 sequence: CASSLGQYSYEQYF. The CDR3 DNA reads as TGTGCCAGCAGCTTAGGACAGTACTCCTACGAGCAGTACTTC.

The CDR3 coding sequence is TGTGCCAGCAGCCCTAGCGTCACCTACAATGAGCAGTTCTTC. Translated: CASSPSVTYNEQFF. V is TRBV7-6 and J is TRBJ2-1; tentatively, D is TRBD2 (6 bases). This CDR3 is 14 amino acids long. Germline CDR1 reads SGHVS; CDR2 reads FNYEAQ. V lost 5 bases and J 2 bases, leaving 10 bases between the germline ends. Looking up the rest from reference TRBV7-6 and TRBJ2-1 gives the full variable domain: GAGVSQSPRYKVTKRGQDVALRCDPISGHVSLYWYRQALGQGPEFLTYFNYEAQQDKSGLPNDRFSAERPEGSISTLTIQRTEQRDSAMYRCASSPSVTYNEQFFGPGTRLTVL.